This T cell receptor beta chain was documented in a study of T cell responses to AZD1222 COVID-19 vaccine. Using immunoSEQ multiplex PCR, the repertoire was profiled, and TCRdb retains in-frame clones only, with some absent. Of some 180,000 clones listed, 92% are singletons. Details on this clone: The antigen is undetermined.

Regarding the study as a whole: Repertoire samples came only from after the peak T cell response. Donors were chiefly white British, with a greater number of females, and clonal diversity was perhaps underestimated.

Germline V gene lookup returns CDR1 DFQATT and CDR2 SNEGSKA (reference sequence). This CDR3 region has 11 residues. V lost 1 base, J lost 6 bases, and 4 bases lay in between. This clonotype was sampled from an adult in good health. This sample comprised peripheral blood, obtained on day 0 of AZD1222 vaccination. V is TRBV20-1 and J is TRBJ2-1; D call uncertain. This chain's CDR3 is CSARGSNEQFF. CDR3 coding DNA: TGCAGTGCTAGAGGTTCCAATGAGCAGTTCTTC.